This TCR beta chain was profiled in a study of identifying expanded T cells in peripheral blood. Study-level results: Variance in clone template counts between roughly two-week samples significantly increased with total template count across all healthy donors.

Profiling relied on immunoSEQ multiplex PCR, and the TCRdb table lists in-frame clones only, not all of them. The sample shows about 94,000 clones, roughly 88% of them seen only once. As regards this clone: The antigen is undetermined.

This TCR was recovered from a person aged 18 to 75 in good health. The sequenced sample consisted of blood.

This CDR3 reads CASSLQTGGDSTF. In DNA form, the CDR3 reads TGTGCCAGCAGCCTCCAGACAGGGGGCGATAGTACCTTC. The chain recombines TRBV6-5 with TRBJ1-2, with 10 bases fitting TRBD1. There are 13 residues in the CDR3. J lost 14 bases, V lost 6 bases, and 12 bases had no gene match. CDR1 MNHEY and CDR2 SVGAGI come from the germline V gene.